One sample yielded the 19 T cell receptor beta chains listed below, sequenced in a study of OX40 agonist ivuxolimab in advanced cancers. Clones were read by immunoSEQ multiplex PCR, and TCRdb kept only the in-frame ones, dropping some. The sample records 55,000 to 70,000 clones, 70% to 90% being singletons. Material: CD4+ or CD8+ T cells sorted from blood, obtained in a trial of the OX40 agonist ivuxolimab. The origin of the receptors is an adult with an advanced solid tumor such as melanoma, head and neck, liver or kidney cancer.

The rearrangement links TRBV19 to TRBJ2-5; D gene ambiguous. This CDR3 is 14 amino acids long. The germline CDR1 and CDR2 sequences are LNHDA and SQIVND (reference sequence). Trimming removed 2 bases from V and 5 bases from J, with 12 bases in between. CDR3 sequence reads: CASSISAVGETQYF. In DNA form, the CDR3 reads TGTGCCAGTAGTATATCGGCCGTCGGGGAGACCCAGTACTTC.

V is TRBV2 and J is TRBJ2-7; 7 bases are shared with TRBD2. CDR1 and CDR2 (germline): SNHLY, FYNNEI. The V and J ends lost 6 bases and 6 bases, in that order; junction bases with no gene match: 8. The CDR3 spans 13 residues. The DNA for the CDR3 is TGTGCCAGCAGCTCCTTGGGAGGGGTCGAGCAGTACTTC. The encoded protein is CASSSLGGVEQYF.

This chain joins TRBV18 and TRBJ1-5, with TRBD1 identical over 8 bases. The CDR3 has 14 amino acids. In germline, CDR1 is KGHSH, CDR2 LQKENI. Losses at the gene ends were 2 bases for V and 6 bases for J; bases not matched to a gene: 3. The CDR3 sequence is CASSPGRGPQPQHF. CDR3 nucleotide sequence: TGTGCCAGCTCACCAGGCAGGGGGCCTCAGCCCCAGCATTTT.

The chain employs TRBV7-8 and TRBJ2-2; 7 bases align to TRBD1. This CDR3 contains 14 residues. V lost 1 base to trimming and J lost 6 bases; unmatched junction nucleotides: 2. Per germline, CDR1 SGHVS and CDR2 FQNEAQ. The DNA of the CDR3 is TGTGCCAGCAGCTTAGGGCAGGGGGCCGGGGAGCTGTTTTTT. Its translation is CASSLGQGAGELFF.

The rearrangement links TRBV27 to TRBJ2-2, with 10 nucleotides matching TRBD1. The length of the CDR3 is 15 residues. The J segment lost 5 bases and the V segment lost 7 bases, leaving 7 bases of the junction unmatched. Germline-derived CDR1 and CDR2 are MNHEY and SMNVEV (reference sequence). The chain's CDR3 is CASKGGDRGTGELFF. The CDR3 nucleotides read TGTGCCAGCAAAGGAGGGGACAGGGGAACCGGGGAGCTGTTTTTT.

The V gene is TRBV27, the J gene TRBJ2-1; TRBD2 matches at 14 bases. CDR3 length: 16 amino acids. Germline CDR1 is MNHEY and CDR2 is SMNVEV (reference sequence). V dropped 4 bases and J dropped 5; count of bases not matched to a gene: 4. CDR3 protein: CASSYPGLAGDNEQFF. The CDR3 nucleotides are TGTGCCAGCAGTTACCCGGGACTAGCGGGAGACAATGAGCAGTTCTTC.

The chain is built from TRBV7-9 and TRBJ1-1, with TRBD1 matching 9 bases. The germline V gene has CDR1 SEHNR and CDR2 FQNEAQ (reference sequence). This CDR3 is built from 15 residues. Germline trimming cut 3 bases from V and 7 bases from J; bases unmatched to any gene: 9. The CDR3 nucleotides are TGTGCCAGCAGCTTTCGTGGACAGGGGTACGGTGAAGCTTTCTTT. This translates into CASSFRGQGYGEAFF.

As to this clone: One junction end does not reproduce the germline sequence, and a read error may be involved. The chain is built from TRBV18 and TRBJ2-1; D unclear. This CDR3 contains 12 residues. The germline gives CDR1 KGHSH, CDR2 LQKENI. CDR3 in amino acids: CASSPRYSEQFF. CDR3 nucleotide sequence: TGTGCCAGCTCACCACGGTACAGTGAGCAGTTCTTC.

The J gene is TRBJ1-1, the V gene TRBV28, with D perhaps TRBD1 (6 bases). Germline CDR1 is MDHEN and CDR2 is SYDVKM. The CDR3 contains 15 residues. The germline V and J ends were trimmed by 2 bases and 5 bases, with 15 bases remaining between them. Here the CDR3 DNA reads TGTGCCAGCAGTTTACACACAGGGAGTGATACTGAAGCTTTCTTT. Translating gives CASSLHTGSDTEAFF.

This rearrangement joins TRBV5-4 to TRBJ2-3, with 7 bases identical to TRBD2. Trimming removed 0 bases from V and 1 base from J; junction bases left unmatched: 8. The CDR3 length is 17 residues. Per germline, CDR1 SGHNT and CDR2 YYREEE (reference sequence). The CDR3 reads CASSLGPKRGRTDTQYF. The CDR3 DNA sequence: TGTGCCAGCAGCTTGGGTCCAAAGCGGGGCCGCACAGATACGCAGTATTTT. Supplemented by reference TRBV5-4 and TRBJ2-3, the full variable domain reads ETGVTQSPTHLIKTRGQQVTLRCSSQSGHNTVSWYQQALGQGPQFIFQYYREEENGRGNFPPRFSGLQFPNYSSELNVNALELDDSALYLCASSLGPKRGRTDTQYFGPGTRLTVL.

This chain joins TRBV19 and TRBJ2-1; D might be TRBD2 (5 bases). Germline lookup yields CDR1 LNHDA and CDR2 SQIVND (reference sequence). The length of the CDR3 is 12 residues. V lost 0 bases and J lost 14, with 11 bases in between. CDR3 DNA sequence: TGTGCCAGTAGTATAGAGAACGGGCGGGAGTTCTTC. This codes for CASSIENGREFF.

The V and J genes are TRBV4-1 and TRBJ1-2; 8 bases align to TRBD1. V dropped 1 base and J dropped 5; count of bases not matched to a gene: 6. The CDR3 is 15 residues long. The germline V gene encodes CDR1 MGHRA and CDR2 YSYEKL. DNA of the CDR3: TGCGCCAGCAGCCAAGCCGGACAGGGCCTATATGGCTACACCTTC. Its protein is CASSQAGQGLYGYTF.

The chain employs TRBV5-1 and TRBJ2-7; no reliable D call. Trimming stripped 2 bases from V and 3 bases from J, with 12 bases between. Germline CDR1 reads SGHRS; CDR2 reads YFSETQ. This CDR3 comprises 14 residues. CDR3 protein: CASSLRTNGYEQYF. The CDR3 region has the DNA TGCGCCAGCAGCTTAAGGACCAACGGCTACGAGCAGTACTTC.

The rearrangement links TRBV5-1 to TRBJ2-3; D is ambiguous. The CDR3 is 12 residues long. The germline gives CDR1 SGHRS, CDR2 YFSETQ. The V end lost 2 bases, the J end lost 5 bases, and 6 bases lay between the germline ends. CDR3 bases: TGCGCCAGCAGCTTTAATAGAGATACGCAGTATTTT. The encoded protein is CASSFNRDTQYF.

V gene TRBV27 combines with J gene TRBJ2-7; possibly TRBD1 for D (6 bases). Germline CDR1 MNHEY, CDR2 SMNVEV (reference sequence). Trimming shortened V by 5 bases and J by 3 bases, and 17 bases separated the two germline ends. CDR3 length: 15 residues. CDR3 DNA: TGTGCCAGCAGTAAGACTTGGACAGTTAGCTACGAGCAGTACTTC. This gives the protein CASSKTWTVSYEQYF.

The V call is TRBV18, the J call TRBJ2-5; D gene uncertain. The germline gives CDR1 KGHSH, CDR2 LQKENI. The CDR3 length is 15 residues. The V end lost 4 bases, the J end lost 0 bases, and 12 bases lay between the germline ends. DNA for the CDR3: TGTGCCAGCTCACTTAGGACGGGTAACCAAGAGACCCAGTACTTC. The encoded protein is CASSLRTGNQETQYF.

The J gene is TRBJ2-1, the V gene TRBV5-4, with TRBD2 matching 8 bases. Germline V CDR1 and CDR2: SGHNT, YYREEE (reference sequence). The CDR3 totals 16 residues. V trimming: 3 bases; J trimming: 1 base; junction bases outside the gene matches: 6. Written as DNA, the CDR3 is TGTGCCAGCAGCTCCGGGACTAGTAGGTCCTACAATGAGCAGTTCTTC. Translation gives CASSSGTSRSYNEQFF.

V is TRBV7-2 and J is TRBJ2-5; 13 nucleotides line up with TRBD2. Germline-derived CDR1 and CDR2 are SGHTA and FQGNSA. After removal of 6 bases from V and 5 bases from J, the junction contained 15 bases not matched to a gene. This CDR3 has 18 amino acids. The CDR3 reads CASSPRLAGGPRLETQYF. The CDR3 nucleotides read TGTGCCAGCAGTCCCCGACTAGCGGGGGGCCCCCGGCTGGAGACCCAGTACTTC. The full variable domain, with the rest looked up from reference TRBV7-2 and TRBJ2-5, is GAGVSQSPSNKVTEKGKDVELRCDPISGHTALYWYRQSLGQGLEFLIYFQGNSAPDKSGLPSDRFSAERTGGSVSTLTIQRTQQEDSAVYLCASSPRLAGGPRLETQYFGPGTRLLVL.

The chain employs TRBV14 and TRBJ2-7; tentative D call: TRBD2 (6 bases). V lost 2 bases and J lost 3, with 11 bases in between. Germline V gene sequence: CDR1 SGHDN, CDR2 FVKESK. CDR3 size: 14 residues. CDR3 bases: TGTGCCAGCAGCCAATCCGGGGGTCTCTACGAGCAGTACTTC. It is translated as CASSQSGGLYEQYF.